These 22 T cell receptor beta chains share one sample of origin, sequenced in a study of vaccination and CD4 T cells after COVID-19. Treatment here: approximately nine-day PBMC culture with coronavirus spike peptide pools or control peptides (ViraFEST assay). Sequencing of cultured CD4+ T cell DNA used the Oncomine TCR Beta short-read assay. TCRdb re-called the PCR reads with MiXCR, one entry per CDR3 protein. This table has around 20,000 distinct CDR3 sequences, about 50% appearing once. The antigens for these receptors are not known. Sequencing used CD4+ T cells from blood, cultured in vitro. Source of these receptors: a human donor who had recovered from COVID-19.

The chain carries TRBV18 and TRBJ1-5; 10 bases fit TRBD1. The V segment lost 5 bases and the J segment 6 bases; nucleotides outside the gene matches: 7. The germline V gene encodes CDR1 KGHSH and CDR2 LQKENI. The CDR3 has 15 amino acids. The chain's CDR3 is CASSEETGGSQPQHF. The CDR3 nucleotides are TGTGCCAGCTCAGAGGAGACAGGGGGCAGTCAGCCCCAGCATTTT.

A few counts support this clonotype. This sequence joins TRBV7-2 and TRBJ2-5; TRBD2 matches 8 bases. With V trimmed by 2 bases and J by 0 bases, 5 bases remained unmatched. The CDR3 runs to 16 residues. CDR1 and CDR2 from the germline V gene are SGHTA and FQGNSA. CDR3 amino acids: CASSLRTSWYQETQYF. The CDR3 coding sequence is TGTGCCAGCAGCTTACGGACTAGCTGGTACCAAGAGACCCAGTACTTC.

The V and J genes are TRBV15 and TRBJ1-1, with D tentatively TRBD1 (6 bases). V was clipped by 1 base and J by 0 bases, with 9 bases between them. Germline values: CDR1 LNHNV, CDR2 YYDKDF (reference sequence). This CDR3 is 15 amino acids long. The CDR3 region is CATSRGGGMNTEAFF. The CDR3 bases are TGTGCCACCAGCAGAGGAGGGGGAATGAACACTGAAGCTTTCTTT.

This clonotype was detected a few times. The chain couples TRBV12-3 or TRBV12-4 to TRBJ1-4, with D perhaps matching TRBD1 (5 bases). V was shortened by 4 bases and J by 2 bases, with 8 bases between the two germline ends. The CDR3 has 14 amino acids. The CDR3 nucleotides are TGTGCCAGCAGTTCAGGGAGGACTAATGAAAAACTGTTTTTT. Its protein product is CASSSGRTNEKLFF.

The chain links TRBV27 to TRBJ2-7; 8 nucleotides line up with TRBD2. Losses at the gene ends were 6 bases for V and 3 bases for J; bases not matched to a gene: 7. CDR3 length: 14 residues. Germline V gene sequence: CDR1 MNHEY, CDR2 SMNVEV (reference sequence). The CDR3 region has the DNA TGTGCCAGCAGGGATCTGAGCGGGAGCTACGAGCAGTACTTC. It translates to CASRDLSGSYEQYF.

The V and J genes are TRBV12-3 or TRBV12-4 and TRBJ2-7, with D perhaps TRBD1 (5 bases). CDR3 length equals 14 residues. The V end lost 2 bases, the J end lost 5 bases, and 13 bases lay between the germline ends. CDR3 in amino acids: CASSLKGQGDEQYF. CDR3 nucleotide sequence: TGTGCCAGCAGTTTAAAGGGGCAGGGTGACGAGCAGTACTTC.

CDR3 protein: CASSYSKNQPQHF. The CDR3 nucleotides read TGTGCCAGCAGTTACTCGAAAAATCAGCCCCAGCATTTT. V is TRBV6-5 and J is TRBJ1-5; D not resolved. V gave up 0 bases and J gave up 4 bases, with 4 bases separating them. CDR1 and CDR2 from the germline V gene are MNHEY and SVGAGI. This CDR3 contains 13 residues.

The chain has TRBV28 and TRBJ2-1; 9 bases agree with TRBD1. The CDR3 extends over 14 amino acids. V shed 6 bases, J shed 4 bases, and the junction held 4 bases outside the gene matches. Germline loops: CDR1 MDHEN, CDR2 SYDVKM. CDR3 nucleotides: TGTGCCAGCAGGGGGACAGGGCTGTACAATGAGCAGTTCTTC. Encoded protein: CASRGTGLYNEQFF.

This clonotype showed up just a few times. This rearrangement joins TRBV19 to TRBJ1-5, with TRBD1 matching 7 bases. Germline V lookup: CDR1 LNHDA, CDR2 SQIVND (reference sequence). The CDR3 is 15 residues long. Trimming removed 5 bases from V and 6 bases from J; junction bases left unmatched: 10. The CDR3, as DNA: TGTGCCAGTAGTCCGGACAGGTCCAGGGGTCAGCCCCAGCATTTT. Translated, it gives CASSPDRSRGQPQHF.

This clonotype was seen more than once but under ten times. The chain employs TRBV20-1 and TRBJ2-2, with 8 bases that match TRBD1. The CDR3 sequence is 14 residues long. Germline V gene lookup returns CDR1 DFQATT and CDR2 SNEGSKA (reference sequence). With V trimmed by 5 bases and J by 4 bases, 6 bases remained unmatched. CDR3 amino acids: CSAQDQGATGELFF. In DNA form, the CDR3 reads TGCAGTGCTCAGGACCAGGGGGCCACCGGGGAGCTGTTTTTT.

The gene calls are TRBV19 and TRBJ2-1, with 9 bases aligning to TRBD2. Per the germline V gene, CDR1 is LNHDA and CDR2 is SQIVND (reference sequence). The CDR3 length is 14 residues. Trimming cost V 5 bases and J 10 bases; bases outside gene matches: 9. In DNA form, the CDR3 reads TGTGCCAGTAGTGTCTCTCTAAGCGGGGGGGAGCAGTTCTTC. Protein: CASSVSLSGGEQFF.

The V and J genes are TRBV28 and TRBJ1-1; the D is unclear. CDR3 length: 15 amino acids. Trimming pared 3 bases from V and 1 base from J, leaving 12 bases between. The germline CDR1 and CDR2 sequences are MDHEN and SYDVKM. The CDR3 DNA sequence: TGTGCCAGCAGTTTGCGAGGAGCAGGGAACACTGAAGCTTTCTTT. Protein product: CASSLRGAGNTEAFF.

V is TRBV20-1 and J is TRBJ2-2; 8 bases align to TRBD1. Unmatched junction bases numbered 10, after V lost 4 bases and J lost 0 bases. CDR3 length: 17 amino acids. Germline assignment: CDR1 DFQATT and CDR2 SNEGSKA (reference sequence). CDR3 protein: CSAKFRQGPSNTGELFF. CDR3 sequence (DNA): TGCAGTGCTAAATTCCGACAGGGGCCATCGAACACCGGGGAGCTGTTTTTT.

The rearrangement links TRBV15 to TRBJ1-1; D is undetermined. The V gene lost 5 bases and the J gene lost 2 bases, with 18 bases spanning the gap. CDR1 LNHNV and CDR2 YYDKDF come from the germline V gene (reference sequence). This CDR3 region has 16 residues. The CDR3 nucleotides are TGTGCCACCAGCCGCCGTCGGGCAGAATTTAACACTGAAGCTTTCTTT. Translating it yields CATSRRRAEFNTEAFF.

J is TRBJ2-2 and V is TRBV7-3; D is ambiguous. The CDR3 totals 12 residues. Germline CDR1 SGHTA, CDR2 FQGTGA. Trimming took 4 bases from V and 5 from J, leaving 5 bases between them. The CDR3 DNA is TGTGCCAGCAGCTCGTTTACCGGGGAGCTGTTTTTT. The encoded protein is CASSSFTGELFF.

A few counts support this clonotype. The chain has TRBV20-1 and TRBJ1-5; 7 bases are a match to TRBD1. This CDR3 has 14 amino acids. Germline values: CDR1 DFQATT, CDR2 SNEGSKA (reference sequence). V was clipped by 4 bases and J by 4 bases; unmatched bases: 7. CDR3: CSATDRALNQPQHF. The DNA for the CDR3 is TGCAGTGCTACCGACAGGGCTCTTAATCAGCCCCAGCATTTT.

V and J are TRBV20-1 and TRBJ1-3; D is ambiguous. Germline V gives CDR1 DFQATT, CDR2 SNEGSKA (reference sequence). Trimming took 0 bases from V and 7 from J, leaving 13 bases between them. There are 14 residues in the CDR3. CDR3 nucleotides: TGCAGTGCTAGAGATAACCAGCTTCGGAACACCATATATTTT. Encoded protein: CSARDNQLRNTIYF.

The chain employs TRBV11-2 and TRBJ1-1; 8 nucleotides agree with TRBD1. Germline CDR1 SGHAT, CDR2 FQNNGV. This CDR3 spans 13 amino acids. V trimming: 4 bases; J trimming: 6 bases; junction bases outside the gene matches: 4. CDR3 loop: CASSSGQGAEAFF. In nucleotides, the CDR3 is TGTGCCAGCAGCTCCGGACAGGGTGCTGAAGCTTTCTTT.

This chain links TRBV20-1 with TRBJ2-7; 13 bases are shared with TRBD2. The CDR3 sequence is 16 residues long. Per germline, CDR1 DFQATT and CDR2 SNEGSKA (reference sequence). V trimming: 5 bases; J trimming: 0 bases; junction bases outside the gene matches: 7. CDR3 nucleotide sequence: TGCAGTGCTCCAAGGACTAGCGGGGGTAGCTCCTACGAGCAGTACTTC. Its translation is CSAPRTSGGSSYEQYF.

The V and J genes are TRBV2 and TRBJ1-5; D gene ambiguous. CDR3 length: 12 amino acids. The V end lost 1 base, the J end lost 13 bases, and 11 bases lay between the germline ends. Germline V gives CDR1 SNHLY, CDR2 FYNNEI. CDR3 amino acids: CASSEDVSGQHF. CDR3 DNA sequence: TGTGCCAGCAGTGAAGACGTCAGTGGGCAGCATTTT.

The rearrangement links TRBV6-5 to TRBJ1-5; D perhaps matches TRBD1 (5 bases). Germline assignment: CDR1 MNHEY and CDR2 SVGAGI. Trimming left V 0 bases short and J 1 base short, with 7 bases between. The CDR3 is 15 amino acids. CDR3 amino acids: CASSYSEGSNQPQHF. In DNA, the CDR3 is TGTGCCAGCAGTTACTCGGAGGGGAGCAATCAGCCCCAGCATTTT.

The rearrangement uses TRBV23-1 and TRBJ2-7, with D possibly being TRBD1 or TRBD2 (5 bases each). TRBV23-1 carries the ORF label, with uncertain function. The CDR3 runs to 17 residues. V was shortened by 4 bases and J by 2 bases, with 21 bases between the two germline ends. In DNA form, the CDR3 reads TGCGCCAGCAGTCTCAGGATTGTGGGGGAACGGACCTACGAGCAGTACTTC. It translates to CASSLRIVGERTYEQYF.